The 15 T cell receptor beta chains reported below all come from one sample, sequenced in a study of CD8 T cells in Susac syndrome. RNA was extracted with the RNeasy kit, and a quantity of about 0.5 to 1 ug was reverse transcribed using random hexamers. MiXCR, applied by TCRdb to the immunoSEQ multiplex PCR reads, yields one record per CDR3 protein. The sample has about 69,000 distinct CDR3 sequences, 91% seen once. The sample taken for sequencing was CD8+ T cells from PBMCs. These receptor sequences come from a human donor with multiple sclerosis.

The chain couples TRBV28 to TRBJ1-2; weak D call: TRBD1 (6 bases). Germline lookup yields CDR1 MDHEN and CDR2 SYDVKM. The CDR3 covers 17 residues. The germline V and J ends were trimmed by 5 bases and 7 bases, with 26 bases remaining between them. CDR3 loop: CASSPHQGYLSWAGYTF. Here the CDR3 DNA reads TGTGCCAGCAGTCCCCATCAGGGGTACCTTAGTTGGGCTGGCTACACCTTC.

V gene TRBV3-1 combines with J gene TRBJ1-5; TRBD1 matches at 7 bases. The length of the CDR3 is 16 residues. In germline, CDR1 is LGHDT, CDR2 YNNKEL (reference sequence). Trimming took 4 bases from V and 2 from J; bases not matched to a gene: 8. CDR3 sequence reads: CASSRLDRVGNQPQHF. As DNA, the CDR3 is TGTGCCAGCAGCCGCCTCGACAGGGTTGGCAATCAGCCCCAGCATTTT.

The CDR3 sequence: CASSLSLGGEQYF. DNA of the CDR3: TGTGCCAGCAGTTTATCGCTCGGAGGCGAGCAGTACTTC. The chain employs TRBV27 and TRBJ2-7, with D possibly matching TRBD2 (5 bases). Germline V gene lookup returns CDR1 MNHEY and CDR2 SMNVEV (reference sequence). CDR3 length: 13 residues. V lost 0 bases and J 6 bases, leaving 9 bases between the germline ends.

The chain is built from TRBV9 and TRBJ1-2; a possible D gene is TRBD1 (5 bases). The CDR3 runs 15 residues. The V and J ends lost 6 bases and 4 bases respectively, with 19 bases between them. Germline CDR1 is SGDLS and CDR2 is YYNGEE. The CDR3 here is CASTQGLGIGYGYTF. CDR3 bases: TGTGCCAGCACCCAGGGACTGGGGATAGGCTATGGCTACACCTTC.

The CDR3 region is CASSSSGGYYNEQFF. DNA of the CDR3: TGTGCCAGCAGCTCTAGCGGGGGGTATTACAATGAGCAGTTCTTC. The genes are TRBV9 and TRBJ2-1; 11 bases map to TRBD2. This CDR3 comprises 15 residues. CDR1 and CDR2 (germline): SGDLS, YYNGEE. V was clipped by 4 bases and J by 4 bases; unmatched bases: 4.

The chain couples TRBV5-6 to TRBJ1-2; TRBD1 aligns across 7 bases. Germline lookup yields CDR1 SGHDT and CDR2 YYEEEE. CDR3 length equals 15 residues. The V and J ends lost 1 base and 5 bases, in that order; junction bases with no gene match: 8. CDR3 protein: CASSLRQGERYGYTF. The CDR3 region has the DNA TGTGCCAGCAGCTTGCGGCAGGGGGAAAGGTATGGCTACACCTTC.

This rearrangement joins TRBV6-2 or TRBV6-3 to TRBJ2-7; no clear D gene. Trimming shortened V by 0 bases and J by 0 bases, and 9 bases separated the two germline ends. The CDR3 has 15 amino acids. Germline V gene lookup returns CDR1 MNHEY and CDR2 SVGEGT. The CDR3 DNA is TGTGCCAGCAGTTACTCGGCACAGATCTCCTACGAGCAGTACTTC. Translated, it gives CASSYSAQISYEQYF.

J is TRBJ1-6 and V is TRBV7-2; D is perhaps TRBD1 (6 bases). CDR1 SGHTA and CDR2 FQGNSA come from the germline V gene. Trimming took off 5 bases at V and 10 bases at J, with 21 bases between the two ends. The CDR3 loop spans 16 amino acids. CDR3 in amino acids: CASSIELGGAESPLHF. CDR3 in DNA: TGTGCCAGCAGCATCGAACTGGGGGGGGCTGAGTCACCCCTCCACTTT.

The chain couples TRBV9 to TRBJ2-1, with D hard to call. In germline, CDR1 is SGDLS, CDR2 YYNGEE. This CDR3 spans 15 amino acids. V gave up 2 bases and J gave up 4 bases, with 13 bases separating them. Written as DNA, the CDR3 is TGTGCCAGCAGCGTGGACGAAACCCTTTACAATGAGCAGTTCTTC. This translates into CASSVDETLYNEQFF.

The sample holds one count of this clonotype. The CDR3 coding sequence is TGTGCCAGCAGCGGGGTGGGGGCCTACAATGAGCAGTTCTTC. Its translation: CASSGVGAYNEQFF. This chain connects TRBV28 to TRBJ2-1; D is tentatively TRBD1 or TRBD2 (5 bases each). Germline lookup yields CDR1 MDHEN and CDR2 SYDVKM. The CDR3 contains 14 residues. Deletions cut 6 bases from V and 2 bases from J, with 11 bases between.

This chain uses TRBV28 with TRBJ2-3; D call uncertain. Germline V gene lookup returns CDR1 MDHEN and CDR2 SYDVKM. CDR3 size: 13 residues. Deletions cut 3 bases from V and 6 bases from J, with 10 bases between. CDR3 nucleotides: TGTGCCAGCAGTTTGAGTGGTTGGGATACGCAGTATTTT. It specifies CASSLSGWDTQYF.

This rearrangement joins TRBV28 to TRBJ2-3; maybe TRBD2 (5 bases). Trimming removed 3 bases at V and 6 bases at J, with 13 bases between. Per germline, CDR1 MDHEN and CDR2 SYDVKM. The CDR3 runs 14 residues. CDR3 in amino acids: CASSLERKGDTQYF. Here the CDR3 DNA reads TGTGCCAGCAGTTTGGAGCGGAAGGGTGATACGCAGTATTTT.

The chain uses TRBV6-6 and TRBJ1-5, with D unclear. Germline V lookup: CDR1 MNHNY, CDR2 SVGAGI (reference sequence). Trimming removed 8 bases at V and 5 bases at J, with 13 bases between. The CDR3 has 13 amino acids. The CDR3 spells CASRGVTDQPQHF. For the CDR3, the DNA is TGTGCCAGCCGAGGAGTAACAGATCAGCCCCAGCATTTT.

The chain recombines TRBV5-1 with TRBJ2-1; D may be TRBD1 or TRBD2 (5 bases each). Trimming removed 5 bases from V and 10 bases from J, with 19 bases in between. This CDR3 comprises 14 residues. The germline V gene encodes CDR1 SGHRS and CDR2 YFSETQ. CDR3 DNA sequence: TGCGCCAGCAGTCCCCGGGACGCCAATTGGGAGCAGTTCTTC. This codes for CASSPRDANWEQFF.

V is TRBV6-5 and J is TRBJ1-2, with TRBD1 identical over 7 bases. V shed 5 bases, J shed 6 bases, and the junction held 9 bases outside the gene matches. CDR1 and CDR2 from the germline V gene are MNHEY and SVGAGI. The CDR3 has 14 residues. The CDR3 loop reads CASSTQGGHDGYTF. DNA of the CDR3: TGTGCCAGCAGTACTCAGGGGGGTCACGATGGCTACACCTTC.